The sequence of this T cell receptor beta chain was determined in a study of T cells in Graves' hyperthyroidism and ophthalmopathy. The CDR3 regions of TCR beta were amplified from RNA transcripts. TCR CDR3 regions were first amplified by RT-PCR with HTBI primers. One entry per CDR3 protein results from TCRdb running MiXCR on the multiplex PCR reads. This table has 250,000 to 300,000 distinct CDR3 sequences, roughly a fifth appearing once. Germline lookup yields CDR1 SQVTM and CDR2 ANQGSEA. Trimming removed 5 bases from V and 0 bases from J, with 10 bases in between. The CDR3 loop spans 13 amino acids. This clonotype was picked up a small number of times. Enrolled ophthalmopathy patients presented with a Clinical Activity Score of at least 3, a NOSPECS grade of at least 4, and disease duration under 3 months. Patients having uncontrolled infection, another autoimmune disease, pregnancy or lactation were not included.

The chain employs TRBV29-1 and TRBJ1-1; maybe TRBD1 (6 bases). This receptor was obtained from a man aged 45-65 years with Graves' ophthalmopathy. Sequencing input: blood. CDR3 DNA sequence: TGCAGCGTTATGACAGGAGTGAACACTGAAGCTTTCTTT. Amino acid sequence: CSVMTGVNTEAFF.